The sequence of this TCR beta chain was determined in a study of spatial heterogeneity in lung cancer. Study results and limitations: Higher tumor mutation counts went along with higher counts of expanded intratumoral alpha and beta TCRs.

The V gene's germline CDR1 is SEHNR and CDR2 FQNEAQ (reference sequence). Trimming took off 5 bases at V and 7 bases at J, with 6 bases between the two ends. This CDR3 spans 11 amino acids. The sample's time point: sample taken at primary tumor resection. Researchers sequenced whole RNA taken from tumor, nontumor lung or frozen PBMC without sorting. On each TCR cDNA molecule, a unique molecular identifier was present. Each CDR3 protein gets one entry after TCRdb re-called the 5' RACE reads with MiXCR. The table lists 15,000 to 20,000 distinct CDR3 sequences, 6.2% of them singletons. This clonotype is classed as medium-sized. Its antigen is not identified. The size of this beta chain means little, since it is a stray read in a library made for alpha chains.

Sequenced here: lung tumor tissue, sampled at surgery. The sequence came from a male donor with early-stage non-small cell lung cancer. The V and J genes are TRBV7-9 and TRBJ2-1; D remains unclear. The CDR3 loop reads CASSPENEQFF. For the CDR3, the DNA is TGTGCCAGCAGCCCCGAGAATGAGCAGTTCTTC.